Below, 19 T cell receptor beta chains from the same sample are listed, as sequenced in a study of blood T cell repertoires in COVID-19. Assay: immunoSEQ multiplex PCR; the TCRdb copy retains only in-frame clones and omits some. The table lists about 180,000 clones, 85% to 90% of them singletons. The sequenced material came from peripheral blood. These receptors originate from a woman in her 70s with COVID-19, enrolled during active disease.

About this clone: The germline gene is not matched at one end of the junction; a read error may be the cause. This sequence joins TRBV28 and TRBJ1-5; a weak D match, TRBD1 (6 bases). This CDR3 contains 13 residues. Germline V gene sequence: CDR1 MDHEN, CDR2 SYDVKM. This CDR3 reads CASRKGENQPQHF. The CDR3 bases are TGTGCCAGCAGGAAGGGGGAGAATCAGCCTCAGCATTTT.

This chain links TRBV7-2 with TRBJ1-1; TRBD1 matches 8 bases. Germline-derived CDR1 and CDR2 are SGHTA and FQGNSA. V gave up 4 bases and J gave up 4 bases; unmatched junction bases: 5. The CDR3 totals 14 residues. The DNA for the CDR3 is TGTGCCAGCAGCTCGGACAGGGTCGGCACTGAAGCTTTCTTT. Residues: CASSSDRVGTEAFF.

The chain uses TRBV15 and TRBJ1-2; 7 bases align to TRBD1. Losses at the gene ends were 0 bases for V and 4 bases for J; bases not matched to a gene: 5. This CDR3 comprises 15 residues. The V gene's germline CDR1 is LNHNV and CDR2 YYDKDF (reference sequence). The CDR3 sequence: CATSRDRGQTYGYTF. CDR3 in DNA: TGTGCCACCAGCAGAGATAGGGGACAGACCTATGGCTACACCTTC.

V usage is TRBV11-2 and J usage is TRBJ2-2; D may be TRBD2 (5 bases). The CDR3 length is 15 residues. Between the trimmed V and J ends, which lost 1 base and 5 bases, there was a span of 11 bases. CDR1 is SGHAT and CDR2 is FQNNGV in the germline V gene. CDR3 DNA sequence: TGTGCCAGCAGCTTAGTGCGGGCTGGGACCGGGGAGCTGTTTTTT. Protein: CASSLVRAGTGELFF.

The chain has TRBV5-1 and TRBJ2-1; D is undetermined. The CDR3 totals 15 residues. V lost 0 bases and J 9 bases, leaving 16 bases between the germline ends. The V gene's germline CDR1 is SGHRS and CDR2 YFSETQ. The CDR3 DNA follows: TGCGCCAGCAGCTTGGAGGCCAGCGTGAGTGGTGAGCAGTTCTTC. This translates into CASSLEASVSGEQFF.

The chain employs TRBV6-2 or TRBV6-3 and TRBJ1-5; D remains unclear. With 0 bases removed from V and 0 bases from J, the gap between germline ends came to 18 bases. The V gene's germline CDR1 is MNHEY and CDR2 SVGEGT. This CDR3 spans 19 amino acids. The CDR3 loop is CASSYSRSGVSASNQPQHF. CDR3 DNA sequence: TGTGCCAGCAGTTACTCGAGGTCCGGAGTCTCCGCTAGCAATCAGCCCCAGCATTTT.

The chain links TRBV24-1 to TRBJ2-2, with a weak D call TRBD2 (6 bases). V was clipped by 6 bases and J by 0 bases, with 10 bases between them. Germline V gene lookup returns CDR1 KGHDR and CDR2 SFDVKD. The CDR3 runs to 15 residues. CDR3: CATSPAGTNTGELFF. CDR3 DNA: TGTGCCACCAGTCCCGCGGGGACGAACACCGGGGAGCTGTTTTTT.

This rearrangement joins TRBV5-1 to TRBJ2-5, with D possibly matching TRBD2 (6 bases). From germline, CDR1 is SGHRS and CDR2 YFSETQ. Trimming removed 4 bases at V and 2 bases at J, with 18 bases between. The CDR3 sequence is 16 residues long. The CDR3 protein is CASSLIGRGAQETQYF. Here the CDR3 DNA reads TGCGCCAGCAGCCTAATTGGGCGGGGAGCACAAGAGACCCAGTACTTC.

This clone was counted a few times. Written as DNA, the CDR3 is TGTGCCTGGGAAGTAGGAGACAGGACCAATCAGCCCCAGCATTTT. It translates to CAWEVGDRTNQPQHF. The chain combines TRBV30 with TRBJ1-5, with a possible D match to TRBD1 (6 bases). V lost 5 bases to trimming and J lost 3 bases, with 17 bases between them. The CDR3 has 15 amino acids. Germline-derived CDR1 and CDR2 are GTSNPN and SVGIG (reference sequence). Filled out from reference TRBV30 and TRBJ1-5, the complete variable domain reads SQTIHQWPATLVQPVGSPLSLECTVEGTSNPNLYWYRQAAGRGLQLLFYSVGIGQISSEVPQNLSASRPQDRQFILSSKKLLLSDSGFYLCAWEVGDRTNQPQHFGDGTRLSIL.

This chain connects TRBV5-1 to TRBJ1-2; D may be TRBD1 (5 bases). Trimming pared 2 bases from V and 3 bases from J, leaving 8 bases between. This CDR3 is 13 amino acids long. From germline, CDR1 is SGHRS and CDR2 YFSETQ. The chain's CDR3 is CASSFGADYGYTF. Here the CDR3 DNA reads TGCGCCAGCAGCTTTGGGGCGGACTATGGCTACACCTTC. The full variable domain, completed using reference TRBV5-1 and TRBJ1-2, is KAGVTQTPRYLIKTRGQQVTLSCSPISGHRSVSWYQQTPGQGLQFLFEYFSETQRNKGNFPGRFSGRQFSNSRSEMNVSTLELGDSALYLCASSFGADYGYTFGSGTRLTVV.

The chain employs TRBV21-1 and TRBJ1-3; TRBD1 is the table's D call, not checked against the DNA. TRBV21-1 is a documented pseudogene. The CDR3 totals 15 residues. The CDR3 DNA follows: TGTGCCAGCAGCAAGAACCAGGTATCTGGAAACACCATATATTTT. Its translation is CASSKNQVSGNTIYF.

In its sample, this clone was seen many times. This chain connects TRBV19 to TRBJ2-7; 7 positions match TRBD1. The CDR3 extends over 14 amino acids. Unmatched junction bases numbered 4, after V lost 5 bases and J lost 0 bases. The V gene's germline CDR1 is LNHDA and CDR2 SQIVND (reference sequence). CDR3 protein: CASSPGQVSYEQYF. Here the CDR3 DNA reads TGTGCCAGTAGTCCCGGACAGGTCTCCTACGAGCAGTACTTC.

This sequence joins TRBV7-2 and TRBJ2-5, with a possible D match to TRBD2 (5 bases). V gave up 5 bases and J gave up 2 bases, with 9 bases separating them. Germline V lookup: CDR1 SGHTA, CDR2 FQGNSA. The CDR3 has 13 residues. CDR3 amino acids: CASSVTRQETQYF. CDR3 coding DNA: TGTGCCAGCAGCGTTACTAGACAAGAGACCCAGTACTTC.

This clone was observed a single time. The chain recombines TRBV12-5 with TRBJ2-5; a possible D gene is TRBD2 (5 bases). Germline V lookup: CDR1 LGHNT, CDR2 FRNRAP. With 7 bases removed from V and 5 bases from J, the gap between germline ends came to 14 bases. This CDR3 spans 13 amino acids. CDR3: CASAENGGETQYF. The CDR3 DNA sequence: TGTGCTAGTGCCGAGAACGGCGGGGAGACCCAGTACTTC. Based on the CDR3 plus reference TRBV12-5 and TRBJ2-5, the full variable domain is DARVTQTPRHKVTEMGQEVTMRCQPILGHNTVFWYRQTMMQGLELLAYFRNRAPLDDSGMPKDRFSAEMPDATLATLKIQPSEPRDSAVYFCASAENGGETQYFGPGTRLLVL.

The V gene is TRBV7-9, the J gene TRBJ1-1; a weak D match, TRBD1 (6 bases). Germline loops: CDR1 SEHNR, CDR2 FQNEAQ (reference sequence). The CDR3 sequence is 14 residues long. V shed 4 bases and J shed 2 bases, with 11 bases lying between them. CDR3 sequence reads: CASSSNRVNTEAFF. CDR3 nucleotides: TGTGCCAGCAGCTCAAACAGGGTCAACACTGAAGCTTTCTTT.

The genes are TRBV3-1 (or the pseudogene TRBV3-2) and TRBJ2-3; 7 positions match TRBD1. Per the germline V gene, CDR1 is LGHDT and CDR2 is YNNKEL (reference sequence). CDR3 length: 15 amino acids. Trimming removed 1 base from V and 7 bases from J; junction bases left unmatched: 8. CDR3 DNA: TGTGCCAGCAGCCAAGGACAGGGTATGGTAAATACGCAGTATTTT. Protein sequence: CASSQGQGMVNTQYF.

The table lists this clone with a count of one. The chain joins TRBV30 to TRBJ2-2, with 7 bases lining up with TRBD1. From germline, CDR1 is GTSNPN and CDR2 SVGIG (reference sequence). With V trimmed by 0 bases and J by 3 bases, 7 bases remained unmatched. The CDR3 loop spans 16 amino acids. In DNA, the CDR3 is TGTGCCTGGAGTGTACGGGCAGGGGGAGACACCGGGGAGCTGTTTTTT. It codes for CAWSVRAGGDTGELFF. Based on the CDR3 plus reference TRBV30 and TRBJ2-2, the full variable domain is SQTIHQWPATLVQPVGSPLSLECTVEGTSNPNLYWYRQAAGRGLQLLFYSVGIGQISSEVPQNLSASRPQDRQFILSSKKLLLSDSGFYLCAWSVRAGGDTGELFFGEGSRLTVL.

The CDR3 spells CASSVTGATGELFF. DNA of the CDR3: TGTGCCAGCAGTGTAACAGGGGCCACCGGGGAGCTGTTTTTT. The chain recombines TRBV25-1 with TRBJ2-2; TRBD1 matches at 7 bases. Trimming removed 4 bases from V and 4 bases from J; junction bases left unmatched: 3. Germline CDR1 MGHDK, CDR2 SYGVNS. The CDR3 is 14 residues long.

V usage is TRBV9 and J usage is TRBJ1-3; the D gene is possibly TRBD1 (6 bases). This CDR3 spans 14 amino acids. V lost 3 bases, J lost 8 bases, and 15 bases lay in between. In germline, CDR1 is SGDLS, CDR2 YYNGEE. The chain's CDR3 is CASSAETGLDTIYF. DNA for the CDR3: TGTGCCAGCAGCGCCGAAACAGGGTTGGACACCATATATTTT.